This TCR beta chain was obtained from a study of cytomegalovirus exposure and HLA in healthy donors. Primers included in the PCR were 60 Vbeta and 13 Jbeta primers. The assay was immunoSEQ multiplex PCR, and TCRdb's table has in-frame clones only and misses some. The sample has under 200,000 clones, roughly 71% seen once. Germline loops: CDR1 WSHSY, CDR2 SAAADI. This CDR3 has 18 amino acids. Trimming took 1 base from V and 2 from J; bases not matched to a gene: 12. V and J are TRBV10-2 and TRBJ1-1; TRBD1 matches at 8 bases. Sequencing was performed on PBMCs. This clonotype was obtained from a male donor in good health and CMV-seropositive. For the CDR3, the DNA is TGCGCCAGCAGTGAGTTGTTGACCGCCGGGACAGGAAACACTGAAGCTTTCTTT. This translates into CASSELLTAGTGNTEAFF.